The clone carrying this T cell receptor (beta chain) was seen only a few times. Its antigen is unknown. The data were obtained in a study of beta chain features in type 1 diabetes. As for the study in general: Patients shared similar age, gender and cell yields with healthy donors.

Notes on the study in general: Reduced insertions and increased deletions marked VDJ junctions in type 1 diabetes patients. Among all four CD4+ subsets, Type 1 diabetes patients had TCRB CDR3s that were moderately but significantly shorter.

The CDR3 is made up of 11 amino acids. V dropped 6 bases and J dropped 6; count of bases not matched to a gene: 3. Per the germline V gene, CDR1 is SQVTM and CDR2 is ANQGSEA. The authors took one heparinised blood draw, averaging roughly 120 mL, from each donor. The isolated RNA, all of it, was reverse transcribed, so expressed TCRB transcripts were what got sequenced. Sequenced naive, central memory and regulatory T cell samples produced an average of around 4 million reads. TCRdb's copy holds only in-frame clones and misses some; the assay was immunoSEQ multiplex PCR. This sample has a few hundred thousand clones, with around 15% found just once.

The sequenced material came from naive CD4+ T cells from blood. This chain connects TRBV29-1 to TRBJ1-2; the match to TRBD1 covers 8 bases. The receptor's source is a man in his thirties or forties with type 1 diabetes. CDR3 DNA: TGCAGCGTCTGGACAGGGAATGGCTACACCTTC. Its translation: CSVWTGNGYTF. Full variable domain (missing parts from reference TRBV29-1 and TRBJ1-2): SAVISQKPSRDICQRGTSLTIQCQVDSQVTMMFWYRQQPGQSLTLIATANQGSEATYESGFVIDKFPISRPNLTFSTLTVSNMSPEDSSIYLCSVWTGNGYTFGSGTRLTVV.